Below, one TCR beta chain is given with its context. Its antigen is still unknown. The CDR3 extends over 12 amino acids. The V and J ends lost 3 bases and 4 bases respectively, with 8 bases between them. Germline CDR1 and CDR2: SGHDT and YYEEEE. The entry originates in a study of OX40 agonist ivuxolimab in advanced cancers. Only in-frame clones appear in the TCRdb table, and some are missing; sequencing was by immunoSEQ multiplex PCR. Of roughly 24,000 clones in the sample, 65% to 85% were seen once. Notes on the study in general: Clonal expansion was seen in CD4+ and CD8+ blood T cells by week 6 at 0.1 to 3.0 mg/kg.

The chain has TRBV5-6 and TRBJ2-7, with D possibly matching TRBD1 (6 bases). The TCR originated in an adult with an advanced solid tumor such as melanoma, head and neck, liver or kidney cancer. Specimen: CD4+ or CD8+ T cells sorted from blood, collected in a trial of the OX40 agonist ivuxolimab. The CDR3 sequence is CASSSTGYEQYF. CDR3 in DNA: TGTGCCAGCAGCTCTACAGGGTACGAGCAGTACTTC. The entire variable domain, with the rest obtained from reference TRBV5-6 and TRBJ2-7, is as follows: DAGVTQSPTHLIKTRGQQVTLRCSPKSGHDTVSWYQQALGQGPQFIFQYYEEEERQRGNFPDRFSGHQFPNYSSELNVNALLLGDSALYLCASSSTGYEQYFGPGTRLTVT.